Listed below are T cell receptor beta chains from one sample, sequenced in a study of cytomegalovirus exposure and HLA in healthy donors. TCRdb's table, derived via immunoSEQ multiplex PCR, lists solely in-frame clones and lacks some. The data contain about 190,000 clones, more than 70% of them seen just once; the ten biggest clones take up 4.5% to 5.5%. Sequenced material: PBMCs. The receptors here all came from a man aged 30 to 39 in good health and CMV-seropositive. Each CDR3 is given with its conserved first and last residue. The D gene is left open where the match is weak. Size is omitted from some rows. Given values are once, few, many or a class for expanded clones.

TRBJ1-5 | - | - | TRBV11-2 | CASSLNGRTNQPQHF | TGTGCCAGCAGCTTAAACGGGAGGACCAATCAGCCCCAGCATTTT
TRBJ2-5 | - | - | TRBV5-6 | CASSWDFQETQYF | TGTGCCAGCAGCTGGGACTTCCAAGAGACCCAGTACTTC
TRBJ2-2 | few | TRBD1 | TRBV4-1 | CASSQDPLPGQITGELFF | TGCGCCAGCAGCCAAGATCCCCTTCCGGGACAGATCACCGGGGAGCTGTTTTTT
TRBJ2-5 | - | - | TRBV29-1 | CSVERGKGNRETQYF | TGCAGCGTTGAAAGGGGGAAGGGGAACCGGGAGACCCAGTACTTC
TRBJ1-2 | - | TRBD1 | TRBV2 | CASRTGTGDGYTF | TGTGCCAGCAGAACCGGGACAGGGGATGGCTACACCTTC
TRBJ1-6 | - | TRBD1 | TRBV10-3 | CAISGTGGNSPLHF | TGTGCCATCAGTGGAACAGGGGGAAATTCACCCCTCCACTTT
TRBJ2-1 | - | TRBD2 | TRBV7-6 | CASSPSSGRTEQFF | TGTGCCAGCAGCCCATCTAGCGGGAGGACTGAGCAGTTCTTC
TRBJ1-2 | - | TRBD1 | TRBV5-1 | CASSLLSGTGESGYTF | TGCGCCAGCAGCTTGTTATCCGGGACAGGGGAATCGGGCTACACCTTC
TRBJ1-3 | - | - | TRBV4-1 | CASSQAPDSPDSGNTIYF | TGCGCCAGCAGCCAAGCCCCGGACAGCCCGGACTCTGGAAACACCATATATTTT
TRBJ1-2 | once | - | TRBV15 | CATSRDVIGGEGYTF | TGTGCCACCAGCAGAGATGTCATAGGGGGAGAAGGCTACACCTTC
TRBJ2-5 | - | - | TRBV27 | CASSQRGTETQYF | TGTGCCAGCAGTCAAAGGGGTACGGAGACCCAGTACTTC
TRBJ1-5 | - | - | TRBV28 | CASSLGGNSNQPQHF | TGTGCCAGCAGTTTAGGGGGGAATAGCAATCAGCCCCAGCATTTT
TRBJ2-7 | once | - | TRBV7-6 | CASSLGRLRGAHEQYF | TGTGCCAGCAGCTTAGGGAGGTTGCGCGGGGCCCACGAGCAGTACTTC
TRBJ1-2 | - | - | TRBV5-4 | CASRLRDSYGYTF | TGTGCCAGCCGCCTAAGGGACTCCTATGGCTACACCTTC
TRBJ2-1 | few | TRBD1 | TRBV4-3 | CASSQGQGAGEQFF | TGCGCCAGCAGCCAAGGACAGGGGGCAGGTGAGCAGTTCTTC
TRBJ1-2 | - | TRBD1 | TRBV7-2 | CASSLVGQGARSGYTF | TGTGCCAGCAGCTTAGTTGGACAGGGGGCTAGATCGGGCTACACCTTC
TRBJ1-2 | - | - | TRBV7-9 | CTSSFDGLGGYTF | TGTACCAGCAGCTTCGATGGGCTTGGCGGCTACACCTTC
TRBJ2-1 | - | TRBD2 | TRBV29-1 | CSVEEDTAGGEQFF | TGCAGCGTTGAAGAGGATACAGCGGGAGGTGAGCAGTTCTTC
TRBJ1-1 | - | - | TRBV7-2 | CASSFRPTEHTEAFF | TGTGCCAGCAGCTTCCGCCCGACGGAGCACACTGAAGCTTTCTTT
TRBJ1-2 | few | - | TRBV28 | CASEGQPLGYTF | TGTGCCTCTGAAGGACAGCCCCTCGGCTACACCTTC
TRBJ2-5 | - | - | TRBV9 | CASSVGPPPRGLVEQYF | TGTGCCAGCAGCGTAGGGCCCCCCCCCAGGGGCCTGGTGGAGCAGTACTTC
TRBJ2-7 | - | - | TRBV6-6 | CASSQSSHEQYF | TGTGCCAGCAGCCAGTCGTCTCACGAGCAGTACTTC
TRBJ2-2 | few | - | TRBV12-2 | CASRSPGGLAGTGELFF | TGTGCAAGTCGCTCCCCGGGGGGACTAGCGGGCACCGGGGAGCTGTTTTTT
TRBJ2-5 | - | - | TRBV29-1 | CSLADGMYQETQYF | TGCAGCCTAGCCGACGGAATGTACCAAGAGACCCAGTACTTC
TRBJ2-3 | - | TRBD2 | TRBV5-1 | CASSLALAGSGDTQYF | TGCGCCAGCAGCTTGGCGCTAGCGGGATCGGGAGATACGCAGTATTTT
TRBJ2-7 | - | TRBD2 | TRBV7-2 | CASSLVSGRSDEQYF | TGTGCCAGCAGCTTAGTGAGCGGGAGATCCGACGAGCAGTACTTC
TRBJ2-1 | - | - | TRBV5-6 | CASSLWGGPSNEQFF | TGTGCCAGCAGCTTATGGGGGGGCCCCTCCAATGAGCAGTTCTTC
TRBJ1-3 | few | TRBD1 | TRBV7-2 | CASSLLGGQSHSGNTIYF | TGTGCCAGCAGCTTATTAGGGGGACAGTCTCACTCTGGAAACACCATATATTTT
TRBJ2-5 | once | - | TRBV7-2 | CASRPTGQETQYF | TGTGCCAGCAGGCCGACTGGACAAGAGACCCAGTACTTC
TRBJ2-3 | - | - | TRBV7-3 | CASSRGGADTQYF | TGTGCCAGCAGTCGAGGGGGGGCAGATACGCAGTATTTT
TRBJ1-6 | - | - | TRBV6-1 | CASSPEERSPLHF | TGTGCCAGCAGCCCGGAGGAAAGGTCACCCCTCCACTTT
TRBJ2-2 | - | - | TRBV10-3 | CAIRPSSSGELFF | TGTGCCATCAGGCCTAGTTCGTCTGGGGAGCTGTTTTTT
TRBJ2-5 | - | - | TRBV5-4 | CASSSKTAGQETQYF | TGTGCCAGCAGCTCCAAGACCGCAGGACAAGAGACCCAGTACTTC
TRBJ2-1 | few | TRBD2 | TRBV4-1 | CASSQQAATGGYNEQFF | TGCGCCAGCAGCCAACAAGCCGCAACGGGGGGTTACAATGAGCAGTTCTTC
TRBJ1-2 | once | - | TRBV11-1 | CASSADRPIGGYTF | TGTGCCAGCAGCGCGGACAGACCTATTGGCGGCTACACCTTC
TRBJ1-1 | - | - | TRBV4-3 | CASSPLRTAEAFF | TGCGCCAGCAGCCCCTTGAGGACAGCTGAAGCTTTCTTT
TRBJ2-7 | - | TRBD2 | TRBV7-2 | CASRLREGGEQYF | TGTGCCAGCAGACTAAGGGAGGGCGGCGAGCAGTACTTC
TRBJ2-1 | - | TRBD2 | TRBV4-1 | CSRSRHTSGAYNEQFF | TGCAGCAGAAGCCGGCATACTAGCGGGGCTTACAATGAGCAGTTCTTC
TRBJ2-7 | - | - | TRBV18 | CASSPRTVYEQYF | TGTGCCAGCTCACCGAGGACAGTCTACGAGCAGTACTTC
TRBJ2-1 | once | - | TRBV29-1 | CSLGVGGPYNEQFF | TGCAGTTTGGGGGTGGGGGGTCCCTACAATGAGCAGTTCTTC
TRBJ1-1 | - | - | TRBV7-9 | CASSLPSIAEAFF | TGTGCCAGCAGCTTACCGAGCATCGCTGAAGCTTTCTTT
TRBJ2-7 | - | TRBD2 | TRBV28 | CASTLAGTYEQYF | TGTGCCAGCACACTAGCGGGCACCTACGAGCAGTACTTC
TRBJ2-7 | - | TRBD2 | TRBV10-3 | CAISATSRSYEQYF | TGTGCCATCAGTGCGACTAGCCGGTCCTACGAGCAGTACTTC
TRBJ1-1 | - | TRBD1 | TRBV5-6 | CASSSRLQGALGSTEAFF | TGTGCCAGCAGCTCGAGGCTCCAGGGGGCCCTGGGGAGCACTGAAGCTTTCTTT
TRBJ1-2 | - | TRBD1 | TRBV4-2 | CASSHEQGAGYGYTF | TGTGCCAGCAGCCACGAACAGGGGGCGGGGTATGGCTACACCTTC
TRBJ2-1 | - | TRBD2 | TRBV7-3 | CASSPSGGNYNEQFF | TGTGCCAGCAGCCCTAGCGGGGGGAATTACAATGAGCAGTTCTTC
TRBJ1-1 | - | - | TRBV9 | CASSARGVEFTEAFF | TGTGCCAGCAGCGCACGGGGGGTTGAGTTCACTGAAGCTTTCTTT
TRBJ1-2 | few | - | TRBV28 | CASSLAGGDYGYTF | TGTGCCAGCAGTTTAGCGGGGGGGGACTATGGCTACACCTTC
TRBJ2-7 | once | - | TRBV5-1 | CASSRGAGMGYEQYF | TGCGCCAGCAGCCGCGGGGCGGGGATGGGCTACGAGCAGTACTTC
TRBJ2-2 | few | - | TRBV7-6 | CASSYLRNTGELFF | TGTGCCAGCAGCTATTTGCGGAACACCGGGGAGCTGTTTTTT
TRBJ2-7 | - | - | TRBV19 | CAVGPGRYEQYF | TGTGCCGTCGGTCCGGGGAGATACGAGCAGTACTTC
TRBJ2-2 | - | - | TRBV2 | CASSEGRWSTGELFF | TGTGCCAGCAGTGAAGGCAGATGGAGCACCGGGGAGCTGTTTTTT